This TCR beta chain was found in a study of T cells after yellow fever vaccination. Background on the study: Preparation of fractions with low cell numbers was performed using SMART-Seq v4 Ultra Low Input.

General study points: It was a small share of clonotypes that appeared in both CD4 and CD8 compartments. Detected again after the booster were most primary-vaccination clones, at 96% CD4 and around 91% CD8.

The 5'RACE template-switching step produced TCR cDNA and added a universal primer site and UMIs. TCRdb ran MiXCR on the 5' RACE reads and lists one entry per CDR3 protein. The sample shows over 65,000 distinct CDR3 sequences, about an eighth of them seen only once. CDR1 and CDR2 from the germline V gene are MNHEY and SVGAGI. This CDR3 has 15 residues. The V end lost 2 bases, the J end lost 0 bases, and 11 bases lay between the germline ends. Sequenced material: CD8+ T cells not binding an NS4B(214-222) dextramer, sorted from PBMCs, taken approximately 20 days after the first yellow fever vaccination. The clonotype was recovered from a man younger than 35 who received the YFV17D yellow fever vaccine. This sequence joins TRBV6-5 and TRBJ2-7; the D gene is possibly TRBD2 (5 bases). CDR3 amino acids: CASSYPSLSSYEQYF. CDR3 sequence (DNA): TGTGCCAGCAGTTACCCTAGCTTAAGCTCCTACGAGCAGTACTTC.